The rows below give T cell receptor beta chains drawn from one sample of a study of cytomegalovirus exposure and HLA in healthy donors. The table came from immunoSEQ multiplex PCR; TCRdb's copy has only in-frame clones and leaves some out. The sample has about 94,000 clones; 81% are singletons. Specimen: PBMCs. These receptor sequences come from a human donor in good health. The CDR3 runs from the conserved cysteine through the conserved F or W. A D gene is named only where the DNA matches it firmly. Rows give clone size only sometimes, using once, few, many, or a class for an expanded clone.

v_gene: TRBV5-1
abundance: -
d_gene: TRBD1
j_gene: TRBJ2-6
CDR3nt: TGCGCCAGCAGCTCGGAAGGACAGGGGAGTTCTGGGGCCAACGTCCTGACTTTC
CDR3aa: CASSSEGQGSSGANVLTF

v_gene: TRBV19
abundance: -
d_gene: -
j_gene: TRBJ1-1
CDR3nt: TGTGCCAGTAGATCTAACAGGGACACTGAAGCTTTCTTT
CDR3aa: CASRSNRDTEAFF

v_gene: TRBV19
abundance: -
d_gene: -
j_gene: TRBJ2-1
CDR3nt: TGTGCCAGTAGGAGAGACAGAAGCTCCTACAATGAGCAGTTCTTC
CDR3aa: CASRRDRSSYNEQFF

v_gene: TRBV4-3
abundance: once
d_gene: -
j_gene: TRBJ2-7
CDR3nt: TGCGCCAGCAGCCAGGACCGATCACGGCGGGGCAAGCAGTACTTC
CDR3aa: CASSQDRSRRGKQYF

v_gene: TRBV9
abundance: -
d_gene: -
j_gene: TRBJ2-3
CDR3nt: TGTGCCAGCAGCGCAACTAGCTCGACAGATACGCAGTATTTT
CDR3aa: CASSATSSTDTQYF

v_gene: TRBV5-1
abundance: -
d_gene: -
j_gene: TRBJ1-1
CDR3nt: TGCGCCAGCAGCTTGGGAGCTTCGAACACTGAAGCTTTCTTT
CDR3aa: CASSLGASNTEAFF

v_gene: TRBV7-7
abundance: -
d_gene: -
j_gene: TRBJ2-2
CDR3nt: TGTGCCAGCAGCTCTCGAGGTAGCGGCAACACCGGGGAGCTGTTTTTT
CDR3aa: CASSSRGSGNTGELFF

v_gene: TRBV19
abundance: -
d_gene: -
j_gene: TRBJ2-7
CDR3nt: TGTGCCAGTAGTATCTCAGGTCCCGGCTACGAGCAGTACTTC
CDR3aa: CASSISGPGYEQYF

v_gene: TRBV19
abundance: -
d_gene: -
j_gene: TRBJ2-5
CDR3nt: TGTGCCAGTAGTATGGTGGCAGGGGAACAAGAGACCCAGTACTTC
CDR3aa: CASSMVAGEQETQYF

v_gene: TRBV28
abundance: -
d_gene: -
j_gene: TRBJ2-6
CDR3nt: TGTGCCAGCAGTGCATCCGGGAGTTGGGCCAACGTCCTGACTTTC
CDR3aa: CASSASGSWANVLTF

v_gene: TRBV7-3
abundance: -
d_gene: -
j_gene: TRBJ2-7
CDR3nt: TGTGCCAGCAGCTTAACGTCCCAGGGGGGCTACGAGCAGTACTTC
CDR3aa: CASSLTSQGGYEQYF

v_gene: TRBV28
abundance: -
d_gene: -
j_gene: TRBJ2-3
CDR3nt: TGTGCCAGCAGTTCCCCTTTCGGCGGCGCAGATACGCAGTATTTT
CDR3aa: CASSSPFGGADTQYF

v_gene: TRBV7-6
abundance: -
d_gene: TRBD1
j_gene: TRBJ1-3
CDR3nt: TGTGCCAGCAGCGAAGGGACAGTTGGAAACACCATATATTTT
CDR3aa: CASSEGTVGNTIYF

v_gene: TRBV20-1
abundance: once
d_gene: -
j_gene: TRBJ2-5
CDR3nt: TGCTCCCCCGTGGGGGGAGAGACCCAGTACTTC
CDR3aa: CSPVGGETQYF

v_gene: TRBV21-1
abundance: -
d_gene: -
j_gene: TRBJ2-5
CDR3nt: TGTGCCAGCGGCTTCCCGGGACACGAACAAGAGACCCAGTACTTC
CDR3aa: CASGFPGHEQETQYF

v_gene: TRBV19
abundance: -
d_gene: TRBD1
j_gene: TRBJ1-3
CDR3nt: TGTGCCAGCCAGGGGGTCATTGGAAACACCATATATTTT
CDR3aa: CASQGVIGNTIYF

v_gene: TRBV5-1
abundance: -
d_gene: -
j_gene: TRBJ2-7
CDR3nt: TGCGCCAGCAGCTTGGGCGGGTTGTCGGGAGATACCTACGAGCAGTACTTC
CDR3aa: CASSLGGLSGDTYEQYF

v_gene: TRBV18
abundance: -
d_gene: TRBD1
j_gene: TRBJ2-1
CDR3nt: TGTGCCAGCTCACCAAGCCAGGGGGAAACTGAGCAGTTCTTC
CDR3aa: CASSPSQGETEQFF

v_gene: TRBV2
abundance: -
d_gene: -
j_gene: TRBJ1-3
CDR3nt: TGTGCCAGCAGTGAAGCCGGGGGACCTGGAAACACCATATATTTT
CDR3aa: CASSEAGGPGNTIYF

v_gene: TRBV30
abundance: once
d_gene: TRBD1
j_gene: TRBJ1-6
CDR3nt: TGTGCCTGGGCAGGACAGGGGGACCTTGCCTATAATTCACCCCTCCACTTT
CDR3aa: CAWAGQGDLAYNSPLHF

v_gene: TRBV28
abundance: -
d_gene: -
j_gene: TRBJ1-2
CDR3nt: TGTGCCAGCAGGGTCGCGGGCTATGGCTACACCTTC
CDR3aa: CASRVAGYGYTF

v_gene: TRBV19
abundance: -
d_gene: -
j_gene: TRBJ1-1
CDR3nt: TGTGCCAGTAGCAGAACAGGGTCCACTGAAGCTTTCTTT
CDR3aa: CASSRTGSTEAFF